Following are 21 T cell receptor beta chains from one sample sequenced in a study of immune evolution from preneoplasia to lung adenocarcinoma. TCRdb keeps only in-frame clones here, not all; method: immunoSEQ multiplex PCR. This sample has about 2,200 clones, with under 85% found just once. Sequenced input: FFPE lung adenocarcinoma in situ tissue. Source of these receptors: a person aged 70 to 85 with lung adenocarcinoma.

This clone appeared a few times. The chain joins TRBV4-2 to TRBJ2-1; D is unclear. Trimming took 0 bases from V and 0 from J, leaving 9 bases between them. Germline V lookup: CDR1 LGHNA, CDR2 YNFKEQ. The CDR3 loop spans 16 amino acids. This CDR3 is CASSQDSFTSYNEQFF. The CDR3, as DNA: TGTGCCAGCAGCCAAGATTCCTTCACCTCCTACAATGAGCAGTTCTTC.

CDR3 DNA sequence: TGTGCCAGCAGAGGCGGGAGAACTAATGAAAAACTGTTTTTT. Translated, it gives CASRGGRTNEKLFF. The chain couples TRBV28 to TRBJ1-4; D gene uncertain. This CDR3 region has 14 residues. Germline lookup yields CDR1 MDHEN and CDR2 SYDVKM. Trimming stripped 6 bases from V and 1 base from J, with 9 bases between.

The chain has TRBV7-8 and TRBJ2-2; D unclear. This CDR3 contains 17 residues. Germline assignment: CDR1 SGHVS and CDR2 FQNEAQ. V was clipped by 0 bases and J by 0 bases, with 11 bases between them. The CDR3 loop reads CASSLAFSTTNTGELFF. The CDR3 nucleotides read TGTGCCAGCAGCTTAGCGTTTAGTACTACGAACACCGGGGAGCTGTTTTTT.

The gene calls are TRBV19 and TRBJ2-4; D gene unclear. Between the trimmed V and J ends, which lost 3 bases and 5 bases, there was a span of 2 bases. The CDR3 loop spans 11 amino acids. Germline V gives CDR1 LNHDA, CDR2 SQIVND (reference sequence). CDR3 protein: CASSIQNIQYF. The CDR3 DNA reads TGTGCCAGTAGTATCCAAAACATTCAGTACTTC.

V usage is TRBV5-1 and J usage is TRBJ2-2; 7 nucleotides agree with TRBD2. This CDR3 is 17 amino acids long. Germline CDR1 is SGHRS and CDR2 is YFSETQ. Trimming took 4 bases from V and 6 from J; bases not matched to a gene: 15. The CDR3 DNA reads TGCGCCAGCAGCCCCACGAGTCGAGCGGGATCATCCGGGGAGCTGTTTTTT. Its translation is CASSPTSRAGSSGELFF. The variable domain in full, with the rest retrieved from reference TRBV5-1 and TRBJ2-2, is KAGVTQTPRYLIKTRGQQVTLSCSPISGHRSVSWYQQTPGQGLQFLFEYFSETQRNKGNFPGRFSGRQFSNSRSEMNVSTLELGDSALYLCASSPTSRAGSSGELFFGEGSRLTVL.

This clone was seen just once. V and J are TRBV7-3 and TRBJ2-3; 8 bases fit TRBD1. V lost 0 bases to trimming and J lost 1 base; unmatched junction nucleotides: 3. Per the germline V gene, CDR1 is SGHTA and CDR2 is FQGTGA. CDR3 length: 16 amino acids. For the CDR3, the DNA is TGTGCCAGCAGCTTAACCTCGACAGGGGGCACAGATACGCAGTATTTT. This translates into CASSLTSTGGTDTQYF.

The J gene is TRBJ2-7, the V gene TRBV7-2; TRBD2 aligns across 8 bases. Germline V gene sequence: CDR1 SGHTA, CDR2 FQGNSA. The CDR3 runs to 19 residues. V lost 1 base to trimming and J lost 3 bases; unmatched junction nucleotides: 17. This CDR3 is CASSLVGGTGGPTSYEQYF. The DNA for the CDR3 is TGTGCCAGCAGCTTAGTCGGAGGGACGGGAGGGCCTACGAGCTACGAGCAGTACTTC. The variable domain in full, with the rest retrieved from reference TRBV7-2 and TRBJ2-7, is GAGVSQSPSNKVTEKGKDVELRCDPISGHTALYWYRQSLGQGLEFLIYFQGNSAPDKSGLPSDRFSAERTGGSVSTLTIQRTQQEDSAVYLCASSLVGGTGGPTSYEQYFGPGTRLTVT.

V usage is TRBV19 and J usage is TRBJ1-1; possibly TRBD1 for D (5 bases). This CDR3 has 13 residues. V was shortened by 5 bases and J by 7 bases, with 14 bases between the two germline ends. Germline V CDR1 and CDR2: LNHDA, SQIVND (reference sequence). The CDR3 nucleotides read TGTGCCAGTAGTCCCCGGACACGAGATGAAGCTTTCTTT. Its translation: CASSPRTRDEAFF.

The CDR3, as DNA: TGTGCCAGCAGTAGAGGACTAGCGGGATCTGGTAGCAATGAGCAGTTCTTC. This encodes CASSRGLAGSGSNEQFF. The rearrangement joins TRBV28 to TRBJ2-1; 12 bases are shared with TRBD2. The germline gives CDR1 MDHEN, CDR2 SYDVKM. Trimming removed 5 bases from V and 6 bases from J; junction bases left unmatched: 11. The CDR3 extends over 17 amino acids.

This chain uses TRBV7-3 with TRBJ1-1; possibly TRBD1 for D (5 bases). Germline CDR1 and CDR2: SGHTA and FQGTGA. CDR3 length equals 14 residues. The V and J ends lost 2 bases and 3 bases respectively, with 10 bases between them. For the CDR3, the DNA is TGTGCCAGCAGCTTACAGGGAGGGGACACTGAAGCTTTCTTT. This sequence encodes CASSLQGGDTEAFF.

V usage is TRBV11-2 and J usage is TRBJ2-1; 7 bases line up with TRBD2. The V segment lost 1 base and the J segment 6 bases; nucleotides outside the gene matches: 3. The CDR3 is 14 residues long. Germline assignment: CDR1 SGHAT and CDR2 FQNNGV. The CDR3 region is CASSLGGTTNEQFF. The CDR3 bases are TGTGCCAGCAGCTTAGGCGGGACTACCAATGAGCAGTTCTTC.

The rearrangement uses TRBV7-9 and TRBJ2-2; tentatively, D is TRBD1 or TRBD2 (5 bases each). The CDR3 runs 15 residues. V lost 4 bases and J lost 1, with 10 bases in between. CDR1 SEHNR and CDR2 FQNEAQ come from the germline V gene (reference sequence). The CDR3 spells CASSSSQGNTGELFF. CDR3 sequence (DNA): TGTGCCAGCAGCTCTAGCCAGGGGAACACCGGGGAGCTGTTTTTT. Filled out from reference TRBV7-9 and TRBJ2-2, the complete variable domain reads DTGVSQNPRHKITKRGQNVTFRCDPISEHNRLYWYRQTLGQGPEFLTYFQNEAQLEKSRLLSDRFSAERPKGSFSTLEIQRTEQGDSAMYLCASSSSQGNTGELFFGEGSRLTVL.

The rearrangement joins TRBV5-1 to TRBJ1-5; possibly TRBD1 for D (6 bases). The V end was cut by 0 bases, the J end by 6 bases, with 10 bases between. This CDR3 region has 14 residues. Germline CDR1 SGHRS, CDR2 YFSETQ. In nucleotides, the CDR3 is TGCGCCAGCAGCTTGGGTGGGGGGCCTCAGCCCCAGCATTTT. Residues: CASSLGGGPQPQHF.

The V and J genes are TRBV6-4 and TRBJ2-3, with 8 bases aligning to TRBD1. The trim removed 4 bases at V and 2 bases at J, leaving 5 bases unmatched. Germline V CDR1 and CDR2: MRHNA, SNTAGT. The CDR3 consists of 15 residues. CDR3 sequence reads: CASSGGRGPTDTQYF. CDR3 coding DNA: TGTGCCAGCAGTGGTGGCAGGGGGCCCACAGATACGCAGTATTTT.

This rearrangement joins TRBV30 to TRBJ1-4; weak D call: TRBD1 (5 bases). The germline CDR1 and CDR2 sequences are GTSNPN and SVGIG (reference sequence). V shed 0 bases and J shed 0 bases, with 8 bases lying between them. This CDR3 has 15 residues. The CDR3 loop reads CAWSVTGATNEKLFF. The CDR3, as DNA: TGTGCCTGGAGTGTTACAGGTGCAACTAATGAAAAACTGTTTTTT. Using reference TRBV30 and TRBJ1-4 for the parts outside the CDR3, the full variable domain is SQTIHQWPATLVQPVGSPLSLECTVEGTSNPNLYWYRQAAGRGLQLLFYSVGIGQISSEVPQNLSASRPQDRQFILSSKKLLLSDSGFYLCAWSVTGATNEKLFFGSGTQLSVL.

This clone is large in the sample. The chain recombines TRBV5-1 with TRBJ2-1; maybe TRBD2 (6 bases). This CDR3 has 12 residues. The V end lost 0 bases, the J end lost 15 bases, and 13 bases lay between the germline ends. Looked up from germline, CDR1 is SGHRS and CDR2 is YFSETQ. CDR3 coding DNA: TGCGCCAGCAGCTTGGACGGTAGCGGCTCGTTCTTC. It yields the protein CASSLDGSGSFF.

The rearrangement uses TRBV19 and TRBJ1-5, with D perhaps matching TRBD1 (5 bases). Trimming removed 3 bases from V and 5 bases from J, with 11 bases in between. The CDR3 runs 14 residues. Per the germline V gene, CDR1 is LNHDA and CDR2 is SQIVND (reference sequence). This CDR3 is CASSIGGWDQPQHF. Written as DNA, the CDR3 is TGTGCCAGTAGTATTGGGGGTTGGGATCAGCCCCAGCATTTT.

The chain joins TRBV7-9 to TRBJ1-1; the D gene is possibly TRBD1 (5 bases). V was pared by 5 bases and J by 5 bases, with 9 bases between. CDR3 length: 12 amino acids. CDR1 is SEHNR and CDR2 is FQNEAQ in the germline V gene (reference sequence). The CDR3 DNA follows: TGTGCCAGCAGCCCTAGGGGAACTGAAGCTTTCTTT. This sequence encodes CASSPRGTEAFF.

J is TRBJ2-7 and V is TRBV7-2; D not certain. Germline-derived CDR1 and CDR2 are SGHTA and FQGNSA. Trimming stripped 1 base from V and 3 bases from J, with 13 bases between. The CDR3 covers 15 residues. This CDR3 is CASSLGASSLYEQYF. CDR3 DNA sequence: TGTGCCAGCAGCTTAGGGGCTAGTTCGCTCTACGAGCAGTACTTC.

This clone has a handful of counts. The chain is built from TRBV11-2 and TRBJ2-2, with D possibly being TRBD2 (6 bases). Germline-derived CDR1 and CDR2 are SGHAT and FQNNGV. There are 16 residues in the CDR3. V shed 4 bases and J shed 1 base, with 13 bases lying between them. The DNA for the CDR3 is TGTGCCAGCAGCTCAAAAGCGGGCTTGAACACCGGGGAGCTGTTTTTT. Translation: CASSSKAGLNTGELFF. The variable domain in full, completed from reference TRBV11-2 and TRBJ2-2, reads EAGVAQSPRYKIIEKRQSVAFWCNPISGHATLYWYQQILGQGPKLLIQFQNNGVVDDSQLPKDRFSAERLKGVDSTLKIQPAKLEDSAVYLCASSSKAGLNTGELFFGEGSRLTVL.

The table lists this clone with a count of one. The chain joins TRBV28 to TRBJ2-4; D remains ambiguous. Germline V lookup: CDR1 MDHEN, CDR2 SYDVKM. The germline V and J ends were trimmed by 6 bases and 1 base, with 7 bases remaining between them. This CDR3 spans 13 amino acids. As DNA, the CDR3 is TGTGCCAGCAGCCGCTCGGCCAAAAACATTCAGTACTTC. Encoded protein: CASSRSAKNIQYF. The variable domain in full, completed from reference TRBV28 and TRBJ2-4, reads DVKVTQSSRYLVKRTGEKVFLECVQDMDHENMFWYRQDPGLGLRLIYFSYDVKMKEKGDIPEGYSVSREKKERFSLILESASTNQTSMYLCASSRSAKNIQYFGAGTRLSVL.